This is a list of T cell receptor beta chains from one sample in a study of tumor-infiltrating lymphocytes in localized non-small cell lung cancer. Repertoires were generated with immunoSEQ multiplex PCR, while TCRdb's copy carries only in-frame clones and drops some. This table has 25,000 or so clones, over 60% appearing once. Sequencing input: lung tumor tissue. These receptors all come from a human donor with non-small cell lung cancer. CDR3s include the opening cysteine and the closing phenylalanine or tryptophan. A D gene is named only where the DNA matches it firmly. Part of the rows lack a size; the others show once, few, many or a class for expanded clones.

CASRSGTYSYEQYF,TGTGCCAGCAGATCCGGGACCTACTCCTACGAGCAGTACTTC,TRBV7-2,TRBJ2-7,.,.
CASSHPPAVGLTEAFF,TGTGCCAGCAGCCACCCGCCGGCGGTAGGACTCACTGAAGCTTTCTTT,TRBV14,TRBJ1-1,.,medium-sized
CASSQERTRAKAFF,TGCGCCAGCAGCCAAGAGAGGACGCGGGCCAAAGCTTTCTTT,TRBV4-1,TRBJ1-1,.,.
CAWSIVGNTIYF,TGTGCCTGGAGTATCGTTGGGAACACCATATATTTT,TRBV30,TRBJ1-3,.,few
CASRPHGPQETQYF,TGTGCCAGCAGACCGCACGGACCCCAAGAGACCCAGTACTTC,TRBV6-5,TRBJ2-5,.,.
CASSLEGGGAVQGYGYTF,TGTGCCAGCAGCTTAGAGGGAGGGGGCGCGGTACAGGGCTATGGCTACACCTTC,TRBV7-2,TRBJ1-2,TRBD1,once
CASSPGTSEYSYEQYF,TGTGCCAGCAGCCCAGGGACTAGCGAATACTCCTACGAGCAGTACTTC,TRBV9,TRBJ2-7,TRBD2,medium-sized
CASSLDVTSYEQYF,TGTGCCAGCAGCTTAGACGTTACCTCCTACGAGCAGTACTTC,TRBV11-2,TRBJ2-7,.,.
CASSMGQGYEQYF,TGCGCCAGCAGCATGGGACAAGGCTACGAGCAGTACTTC,TRBV5-1,TRBJ2-7,.,.
CASSRPGTSGTDTQYF,TGTGCCAGCAGCCGACCCGGGACTAGCGGCACAGATACGCAGTATTTT,TRBV4-2,TRBJ2-3,TRBD2,.
CASSLSRASSSGNTIYF,TGTGCCAGCAGTCTTTCCAGGGCCAGTTCTTCTGGAAACACCATATATTTT,TRBV2,TRBJ1-3,.,.
CASSLLETDTFYEQYF,TGTGCCAGCAGCTTATTGGAGACAGATACCTTTTACGAGCAGTACTTC,TRBV7-9,TRBJ2-7,.,.
CASRPRDSEFTDTQYF,TGTGCCAGCAGACCCCGGGACTCAGAGTTCACAGATACGCAGTATTTT,TRBV2,TRBJ2-3,.,large
CASSPRTVNTEAFF,TGTGCCAGCAGCCCAAGGACGGTGAACACTGAAGCTTTCTTT,TRBV7-8,TRBJ1-1,.,.
CASSSFVERGAEQFF,TGTGCCAGCAGCTCTTTTGTAGAGCGGGGAGCTGAGCAGTTCTTC,TRBV7-2,TRBJ2-1,TRBD2,.
CASTSRQGKNIQYF,TGTGCCAGCACCTCCAGACAGGGCAAAAACATTCAGTACTTC,TRBV2,TRBJ2-4,TRBD1,.
CASSFGGTQYF,TGTGCCAGCAGTTTCGGGGGTACGCAGTATTTT,TRBV25-1,TRBJ2-3,.,.
CASSLNQLAGLQETQYF,TGTGCCAGCAGCTTAAATCAACTAGCGGGACTCCAAGAGACCCAGTACTTC,TRBV11-3,TRBJ2-5,TRBD2,.
CASSLVGQGGFMNTEAFF,TGTGCCAGCAGCTTGGTAGGACAGGGCGGGTTCATGAACACTGAAGCTTTCTTT,TRBV11-2,TRBJ1-1,TRBD1,.
CASSKPGLAPSNEQFF,TGTGCCAGCAGTAAACCGGGACTAGCCCCTTCCAATGAGCAGTTCTTC,TRBV25-1,TRBJ2-1,TRBD2,.
CASRTGSSYEQYF,TGTGCCAGCAGGACAGGCAGCTCCTACGAGCAGTACTTC,TRBV6-5,TRBJ2-7,.,.
CASRDSRGSYEQYF,TGTGCCAGCAGAGATTCCAGGGGCTCCTACGAGCAGTACTTC,TRBV28,TRBJ2-7,.,.
CASSDGPGALHF,TGCGCCAGCAGTGACGGGCCGGGGGCCCTCCACTTT,TRBV10-1,TRBJ1-6,.,.
CASSITTGAGHYGYTF,TGTGCCAGTAGTATTACGACAGGGGCGGGTCACTATGGCTACACCTTC,TRBV19,TRBJ1-2,TRBD1,.
CASTSGAYNEQFF,TGTGCCAGCACCAGCGGAGCCTACAATGAGCAGTTCTTC,TRBV6-1,TRBJ2-1,.,.
CASSAGELYEQYF,TGTGCCAGCAGTGCAGGGGAACTCTACGAGCAGTACTTC,TRBV2,TRBJ2-7,.,few
CASSSGTGGEAFF,TGTGCCAGCAGTTCCGGGACAGGAGGCGAAGCTTTCTTT,TRBV28,TRBJ1-1,TRBD1,.
CASSQDLPDRFRYEQYF,TGCGCCAGCAGCCAAGATCTACCCGACAGATTTCGCTACGAGCAGTACTTC,TRBV4-1,TRBJ2-7,.,.
CSALGTNEQFF,TGCAGTGCTCTAGGGACCAATGAGCAGTTCTTC,TRBV20-1,TRBJ2-1,.,once
CAGQGDIANYGYTF,TGTGCCGGGCAGGGGGACATCGCTAACTATGGCTACACCTTC,TRBV30,TRBJ1-2,TRBD1,.
CASTLRTGAHFGYTF,TGTGCCAGCACCCTCCGGACAGGGGCCCATTTTGGCTACACCTTC,TRBV7-2,TRBJ1-2,TRBD1,.
CATGMGNQPQHF,TGTGCCACCGGGATGGGCAATCAGCCCCAGCATTTT,TRBV7-9,TRBJ1-5,.,.
CASSIGLGTEAFF,TGTGCCAGCTCGATCGGGCTTGGGACTGAAGCTTTCTTT,TRBV18,TRBJ1-1,.,.
CASSSQGSGQPQHF,TGTGCCAGTAGCTCTCAGGGGAGTGGTCAGCCCCAGCATTTT,TRBV19,TRBJ1-5,.,few
CASSLATGVYGTEAFF,TGCGCCAGCAGCTTGGCGACAGGGGTATATGGCACTGAAGCTTTCTTT,TRBV5-1,TRBJ1-1,TRBD1,.
CSVPFGQGARDTEAFF,TGCAGCGTCCCCTTTGGACAGGGGGCGCGGGACACTGAAGCTTTCTTT,TRBV29-1,TRBJ1-1,TRBD1,few
CASSRDGGKAFF,TGTGCCAGCAGCAGGGACGGGGGTAAAGCTTTCTTT,TRBV5-4,TRBJ1-1,.,.
CASSPVVETEAFF,TGTGCCAGCTCACCAGTGGTCGAGACTGAAGCTTTCTTT,TRBV18,TRBJ1-1,.,.
CASSSSAADSLLSNQPQHF,TGTGCCAGCAGCTCGAGCGCTGCTGACAGTTTACTTAGCAATCAGCCCCAGCATTTT,TRBV7-8,TRBJ1-5,.,.
CASSLVIGEDEKLFF,TGTGCCAGCAGCTTAGTCATAGGGGAGGATGAAAAACTGTTTTTT,TRBV11-3,TRBJ1-4,.,.